The TCR beta chain described here comes from a study of blood T cell repertoires in COVID-19. The overall study: Both acute and convalescent COVID-19 samples were obtained from the United States, Italy and Spain.

Profiled with immunoSEQ multiplex PCR; TCRdb holds only in-frame clones, not every one. The sample holds 220,000 or so clones, around 89% seen once. The CDR3 spans 11 residues. The germline CDR1 and CDR2 sequences are SQVTM and ANQGSEA. Unmatched junction bases numbered 3, after V lost 7 bases and J lost 6 bases. Participants' reported clinical history set cohort assignment. Each exposed participant met a COVID-19 case in the 2 weeks preceding study entry. The chain carries TRBV29-1 and TRBJ1-2, with TRBD1 identical over 9 bases. This TCR was sampled from a man aged 45-60 years who had been exposed to COVID-19. The sequencing sample was made of PBMCs or T cells enriched from blood (not recorded which). Here the CDR3 reads CSAGTGNGYTF. In DNA, the CDR3 is TGCAGCGCGGGGACAGGGAATGGCTACACCTTC.